The subject of this entry is one T cell receptor beta chain. Through a sample-barcoded 5' primer and a J-beta primer mix, a second PCR was run for roughly 7 to 12 cycles. Each CDR3 protein gets one entry after TCRdb re-called the 5' RACE reads with MiXCR. The sample lists some 690,000 distinct CDR3 sequences; 20% to 25% were seen once. The data derive from a study of blood T cells in healthy people across ages. Germline assignment: CDR1 SGHKS and CDR2 YYEKEE (reference sequence). CDR3 length equals 17 residues. V trimming: 2 bases; J trimming: 6 bases; junction bases outside the gene matches: 12. RNA extraction gave at least 6 micrograms of total RNA per sample.

Sequenced: blood. V is TRBV5-5 and J is TRBJ2-2, with 8 bases identical to TRBD1. The TCR originated in a man aged 70 or older in good health. The CDR3: CASSFGMGTGLPGELFF. The CDR3 nucleotides are TGTGCCAGCAGCTTCGGGATGGGGACAGGCCTCCCCGGGGAGCTGTTTTTT.